This entry lists 22 T cell receptor beta chains sequenced from one sample in a study of tumor and adjacent non-tumor tissue in lung cancer (dated by TCRdb to the late 2010s). The method behind the library was multiplex PCR. The instrument was an Illumina HiSeq 2500. TCRbeta libraries were constructed through three rounds of nested PCR with primers (Table S4) according to protocols adapted from ARM-PCR. Using fastp at Q25 and MiXCR, TCRdb reprocessed the public reads and kept productive beta chains. Rows are combined by CDR3 protein, so each entry shows the most common genes and DNA. This sample is represented by 75,000 to 90,000 distinct CDR3 sequences; around 80% of them were singletons. The ten largest clones add up to 20% to 25% of the sample. RNA was isolated from bulk, unsorted tissue, and RNA quality was assessed with a NanoDrop ND-1000 and an Agilent 2100. For the normal lung samples, distant non-tumor tissue was collected more than 3 cm away from the tumor edge.

The sequenced sample consisted of distant non-tumor lung tissue. These receptors all stem from a woman aged 45-65 years with non-small cell lung cancer.

This chain uses TRBV6-5 with TRBJ2-7, with D possibly being TRBD1 (6 bases). Germline V gives CDR1 MNHEY, CDR2 SVGAGI. The CDR3 is made up of 14 amino acids. The CDR3 DNA follows: TGTGACGGCACTCCCGGACAGAGAAGTTACGAGCAGTACTTC. Encoded protein: CDGTPGQRSYEQYF.

About this clonotype: This may be a read error, as it is one base from a much larger clone. The chain carries TRBV28 and TRBJ2-5, with TRBD2 matching over 8 bases. The length of the CDR3 is 16 residues. The V and J ends lost 7 bases and 7 bases, in that order; junction bases with no gene match: 17. CDR1 and CDR2 (germline): MDHEN, SYDVKM. In DNA form, the CDR3 reads TGTGCCAGCAAGGAAGGAGCGGGAGTGACCATAGGGACCCAGTACTTC. Amino acid sequence: CASKEGAGVTIGTQYF.

V is TRBV11-1 and J is TRBJ1-2; tentative D call: TRBD1 (5 bases). This CDR3 has 14 amino acids. V was trimmed by 4 bases and J by 12 bases, leaving 21 bases between them. In germline, CDR1 is SGHAT, CDR2 FQDESV (reference sequence). This CDR3 is CASSSTTDYYGNTF. CDR3 nucleotide sequence: TGTGCCAGCAGCTCGACGACAGACTACTATGGTAACACCTTC.

Comment on this clonotype: The conserved final phenylalanine or tryptophan is absent from the CDR3, which likely points to a read error. V is TRBV15 and J is TRBJ2-1; D is unclear. The V gene's germline CDR1 is LNHNV and CDR2 YYDKDF (reference sequence). This CDR3 has 12 amino acids. Between the trimmed V and J ends, which lost 1 base and 7 bases, there was a span of 5 bases. The CDR3 here is CATSRVENEQFI. The CDR3 DNA follows: TGTGCCACCAGCAGAGTTGAGAATGAGCAGTTCATC.

This clonotype came up many times. V and J are TRBV5-4 and TRBJ2-5; a weak D match, TRBD2 (6 bases). There are 13 residues in the CDR3. Germline V gives CDR1 SGHNT, CDR2 YYREEE (reference sequence). Trimming left V 0 bases short and J 5 bases short, with 8 bases between. CDR3 sequence: CASSLGDWETQYF. The CDR3, as DNA: TGTGCCAGCAGCTTGGGGGACTGGGAGACCCAGTACTTC. Based on the CDR3 plus reference TRBV5-4 and TRBJ2-5, the full variable domain is ETGVTQSPTHLIKTRGQQVTLRCSSQSGHNTVSWYQQALGQGPQFIFQYYREEENGRGNFPPRFSGLQFPNYSSELNVNALELDDSALYLCASSLGDWETQYFGPGTRLLVL.

This clonotype has ten or more counts. J is TRBJ1-1 and V is TRBV28; D remains ambiguous. The germline CDR1 and CDR2 sequences are MDHEN and SYDVKM. V was trimmed by 3 bases and J by 0 bases, leaving 11 bases between them. This CDR3 is 15 amino acids long. CDR3 loop: CASSFPPFMNTEAFF. The CDR3 DNA sequence: TGTGCCAGCAGTTTCCCCCCCTTTATGAACACTGAAGCTTTCTTT.

This clonotype appeared a few times. The junction differs from germline at one of its ends, possibly a read error. CDR3 in DNA: TGTACCAGCAGTTTAGGGAGCGGGGGGACCCAGTACTTC. Translating it yields CTSSLGSGGTQYF. The V gene is TRBV12-3 or TRBV12-4, the J gene TRBJ2-5, with 8 bases identical to TRBD2. The CDR3 has 13 residues.

The genes are TRBV9 and TRBJ1-1, with D unclear. Germline V gives CDR1 SGDLS, CDR2 YYNGEE. Deletions cut 2 bases from V and 3 bases from J, with 8 bases between. The CDR3 covers 13 residues. The CDR3 protein is CASSVLTDTEAFF. The DNA for the CDR3 is TGTGCCAGCAGCGTCCTGACGGACACTGAAGCTTTCTTT. Full variable domain (missing parts from reference TRBV9 and TRBJ1-1): DSGVTQTPKHLITATGQRVTLRCSPRSGDLSVYWYQQSLDQGLQFLIQYYNGEERAKGNILERFSAQQFPDLHSELNLSSLELGDSALYFCASSVLTDTEAFFGQGTRLTVV.

As regards this clonotype: A much larger clone differs by one base, so this may be a read error. V is TRBV5-1 and J is TRBJ2-3; a possible D gene is TRBD2 (6 bases). CDR1 SGHRS and CDR2 YFSETQ come from the germline V gene. V was trimmed by 4 bases and J by 14 bases, leaving 20 bases between them. CDR3 length: 13 residues. CDR3 amino acids: CASSLGSRDRRYF. CDR3 DNA sequence: TGCGCCAGCAGCCTCGGGAGTCGAGATAGGCGGTATTTT.

This clonotype has ten or more counts. The chain combines TRBV5-1 with TRBJ1-1; no clear D gene. Germline V CDR1 and CDR2: SGHRS, YFSETQ. V lost 3 bases, J lost 0 bases, and 12 bases lay in between. This CDR3 spans 15 amino acids. The CDR3 bases are TGCGCCAGCAGCTGGCTATCCGGCATGAACACTGAAGCTTTCTTT. Translation gives CASSWLSGMNTEAFF.

Worth noting for this clonotype: An end of the junction does not agree with germline; a read error may underlie this. V gene TRBV4-2 combines with J gene TRBJ1-5; no definite D call. There are 15 residues in the CDR3. Germline V gives CDR1 LGHNA, CDR2 YNFKEQ. CDR3 coding DNA: TGTGCTAGCAGCCAAGACCTCACTAACGATCAGCCCCAGCATTTT. Translated: CASSQDLTNDQPQHF.

The CDR3 nucleotides are TGCAGCATCCTTCTTACGACTAGAGGATTTTACAATGAGCAGTTCTTC. It specifies CSILLTTRGFYNEQFF. The chain uses TRBV29-1 and TRBJ2-1; perhaps TRBD2 as D (6 bases). From germline, CDR1 is SQVTM and CDR2 ANQGSEA. The CDR3 consists of 16 residues. Trimming took off 8 bases at V and 4 bases at J, with 24 bases between the two ends.

Worth noting for this clonotype: The junction and the germline gene differ at one end; a read error may be behind it. The V call is TRBV5-1, the J call TRBJ2-5; 7 bases match TRBD1. CDR1 is SGHRS, CDR2 YFSETQ, per germline. The CDR3 extends over 12 amino acids. The CDR3 DNA is TGCTCCAGCAGCTTGGACAGGGAGACCCAGTACTTC. Translation: CSSSLDRETQYF.

Notes on this clonotype: The junction differs from germline at one of its ends, possibly a read error. The chain recombines TRBV12-3 or TRBV12-4 with TRBJ2-7; 7 bases fit TRBD1. The CDR3 consists of 15 residues. DNA of the CDR3: TGTGCCATCAGTCCTCCGGGACAGTGGACCTACGAGCAGTACTTC. Translated, it gives CAISPPGQWTYEQYF.

Note on this clonotype: Lacking the conserved final phenylalanine or tryptophan, this CDR3 likely reflects a read error. The genes are TRBV5-4 and TRBJ2-5; perhaps TRBD2 as D (6 bases). The CDR3 is 14 residues long. The germline V gene encodes CDR1 SGHNT and CDR2 YYREEE (reference sequence). Trimming shortened V by 4 bases and J by 5 bases, and 15 bases separated the two germline ends. This CDR3 reads CASSRRAEGETQYI. CDR3 DNA sequence: TGTGCCAGCAGCCGTCGGGCGGAGGGGGAGACCCAGTACATT.

About this clonotype: One end of the junction varies from germline; a read error may be responsible. This chain uses TRBV4-2 with TRBJ2-2, with D possibly matching TRBD2 (5 bases). Germline V gene sequence: CDR1 LGHNA, CDR2 YNFKEQ. CDR3 length: 16 amino acids. The CDR3 is CASSFSGIRNTGELFF. The CDR3 DNA reads as TGTGCCAGCAGCTTCTCCGGGATTAGAAACACCGGGGAGCTGTTTTTC.

This clonotype has ten or more counts. The V and J genes are TRBV4-1 and TRBJ2-2; a weak D match, TRBD1 (5 bases). The CDR3 totals 16 residues. Trimming stripped 1 base from V and 6 bases from J, with 15 bases between. Germline CDR1 MGHRA, CDR2 YSYEKL. The CDR3 is CASSQVVGVQAGELFF. The CDR3 DNA reads TGCGCCAGCAGCCAAGTCGTAGGGGTACAGGCCGGGGAGCTGTTTTTT.

This chain uses TRBV4-1 with TRBJ2-3; D possibly matches TRBD1 or TRBD2 (5 bases each). Germline V lookup: CDR1 MGHRA, CDR2 YSYEKL. The CDR3 totals 16 residues. V lost 10 bases, J lost 3 bases, and 23 bases lay in between. The CDR3 nucleotides read TGCGCCAACACCCTACGGTGGGGCGAGGGAACAGATACGCAGTATTTT. This codes for CANTLRWGEGTDTQYF.

Concerning this clonotype itself: The final CDR3 position lacks the conserved phenylalanine or tryptophan, pointing to a likely read error. CDR3 residues: CANSGGVLGEQYL. As DNA, the CDR3 is TGCGCCAACAGTGGAGGCGTTCTGGGGGAGCAGTACTTA. The rearrangement joins TRBV10-1 to TRBJ2-7, with TRBD2 as a possible D gene (5 bases). The germline V gene has CDR1 WNHNN and CDR2 SYGVQD (reference sequence). The CDR3 is 13 residues long.

A word on this clonotype: The junction departs from germline at one end; a sequencing error may be responsible. J is TRBJ1-1 and V is TRBV12-3 or TRBV12-4; tentative D call: TRBD1 (5 bases). This CDR3 contains 15 residues. The CDR3 DNA sequence: TGTGCCAGCGGTTTGCGGGAAAGGGGTGACACTGAAGCTTTCTTT. Its translation is CASGLRERGDTEAFF.

Details on this clonotype: At one end the junction does not follow the germline gene, possibly because of a read error. This chain uses TRBV4-2 with TRBJ2-7; D is unclear. The CDR3 totals 16 residues. From germline, CDR1 is LGHNA and CDR2 YNFKEQ. CDR3 loop: CASSRAVEAVPYDQYF. The CDR3 nucleotides are TGTGCCAGCAGCCGTGCAGTTGAGGCGGTCCCCTACGACCAGTACTTC.

In its sample, this clonotype was seen a few times. One base away lies a much larger clone, so this may be a sequencing read error. This rearrangement joins TRBV5-1 to TRBJ2-4, with no clear D. The CDR3 consists of 14 residues. From germline, CDR1 is SGHRS and CDR2 YFSETQ. With 0 bases removed from V and 8 bases from J, the gap between germline ends came to 12 bases. The CDR3 loop is CASSLGDGRDIQYF. The CDR3 DNA reads TGCGCCAGCAGCTTGGGTGACGGACGGGACATTCAGTACTTC.